This T cell receptor (beta chain) derives from a study of cytomegalovirus exposure and HLA in healthy donors. General study points: Earlier results showed most TCR beta V segments being productive about 90% or about 30% of the time. In a later analysis, a genetic analysis reported fewer productive-TCR N-insertions in an Asian-associated ancestry cluster than the cohort average. Most CMV-associated TCR beta chains were later found to appear HLA-restricted. Presence/absence analyses assumed roughly uniform sequencing depth across donors.

Researchers ran the PCR with 60 Vbeta and 13 Jbeta primers. Assay used: immunoSEQ multiplex PCR; TCRdb lists only in-frame clones, some missing. Of 100,000 to 150,000 clones in the sample, 8.5% to 10% were seen once. There are 16 residues in the CDR3. Germline-derived CDR1 and CDR2 are LGHNA and YNFKEQ. Trimming took off 0 bases at V and 0 bases at J, with 12 bases between the two ends. Turning to this clone: The target antigen is unknown.

The specimen sequenced was PBMCs. The clonotype originates from a middle-aged man in good health and CMV-seronegative. This chain uses TRBV4-2 with TRBJ2-7; D is possibly TRBD2 (6 bases). For the CDR3, the DNA is TGTGCCAGCAGCCAAGAAGCGGGTTCGGCCTCCTACGAGCAGTACTTC. Translating it yields CASSQEAGSASYEQYF.